The 16 T cell receptor beta chains below were found in one sample sequenced in a study of cytomegalovirus exposure and HLA in healthy donors. The protocol was immunoSEQ multiplex PCR, while the TCRdb copy is restricted to in-frame clones and leaves out a portion. The data show approximately 180,000 clones, around 86% seen once. Input material: PBMCs. These receptors were taken from a man aged 18 to 35 in good health and CMV-seropositive.

V and J are TRBV30 and TRBJ1-6, with D unclear. The CDR3 covers 17 residues. CDR1 is GTSNPN and CDR2 is SVGIG in the germline V gene (reference sequence). Trimming pared 0 bases from V and 1 base from J, leaving 13 bases between. CDR3 amino acids: CAWSVPGIRSYNSPLHF. The CDR3 DNA sequence: TGTGCCTGGAGTGTTCCCGGGATCAGATCCTATAATTCACCCCTCCACTTT.

V usage is TRBV19 and J usage is TRBJ1-5, with 7 positions matching TRBD1. With 7 bases clipped from V and 1 base from J, the junction kept 4 bases outside the gene matches. This CDR3 region has 14 residues. Germline V gives CDR1 LNHDA, CDR2 SQIVND (reference sequence). This chain's CDR3 is CASTLQGSNQPQHF. CDR3 DNA: TGTGCCAGTACGTTACAGGGGAGCAATCAGCCCCAGCATTTT. The complete variable domain, with remaining parts taken from reference TRBV19 and TRBJ1-5, reads DGGITQSPKYLFRKEGQNVTLSCEQNLNHDAMYWYRQDPGQGLRLIYYSQIVNDFQKGDIAEGYSVSREKKESFPLTVTSAQKNPTAFYLCASTLQGSNQPQHFGDGTRLSIL.

V gene TRBV10-3 combines with J gene TRBJ1-5; tentatively, D is TRBD1 (5 bases). V was pared by 6 bases and J by 0 bases, with 9 bases between. The CDR3 has 14 residues. CDR1 is ENHRY, CDR2 SYGVKD, per germline. The CDR3 region has the DNA TGTGCCATCAGCGCCCAGGGTAGCAATCAGCCCCAGCATTTT. It encodes CAISAQGSNQPQHF.

Only one count was recorded for this clone. CDR3 residues: CASSFLRRDEQFF. In DNA, the CDR3 is TGTGCCAGCAGTTTTTTGAGGAGGGATGAGCAGTTCTTC. The chain employs TRBV27 and TRBJ2-1, with a tentative D call TRBD2 (6 bases). Deletions cut 3 bases from V and 8 bases from J, with 11 bases between. The CDR3 has 13 residues. Germline V gene data show CDR1 as MNHEY and CDR2 as SMNVEV (reference sequence).

This clone was detected only once. The CDR3 sequence: CASSFDREGLGEQFF. As DNA, the CDR3 is TGTGCCAGCAGCTTCGATCGGGAGGGATTGGGTGAGCAGTTCTTC. The rearrangement links TRBV11-3 to TRBJ2-1, with TRBD2 matching over 8 bases. V trimming: 3 bases; J trimming: 9 bases; junction bases outside the gene matches: 10. Per germline, CDR1 SGHNT and CDR2 YENEEA. CDR3 length equals 15 residues.

The chain couples TRBV30 to TRBJ2-7; TRBD2 matches at 12 bases. V was pared by 3 bases and J by 7 bases, with 10 bases of the junction left unmatched. Per the germline V gene, CDR1 is GTSNPN and CDR2 is SVGIG (reference sequence). This CDR3 has 15 residues. The CDR3 nucleotides read TGTGCCTGGAGCGATTCTAGCGGGAGGGAGGGGGAGCAGTACTTC. Encoded protein: CAWSDSSGREGEQYF.

This clone was picked up one time. The chain is built from TRBV2 and TRBJ2-1; 10 bases fit TRBD1. J was trimmed by 7 bases and V by 7 bases; bases with no gene match: 16. Looked up from germline, CDR1 is SNHLY and CDR2 is FYNNEI. The CDR3 runs 17 residues. CDR3 sequence reads: CASTDPTGTGDANEQFF. DNA for the CDR3: TGTGCCAGCACAGACCCCACCGGGACAGGGGATGCGAATGAGCAGTTCTTC.

V gene TRBV7-9 combines with J gene TRBJ2-1; no firm D call. The CDR3 loop spans 13 amino acids. Germline values: CDR1 SEHNR, CDR2 FQNEAQ (reference sequence). Trimming cost V 5 bases and J 9 bases, with 14 bases left between them. The CDR3 loop is CASSTQVKPEQFF. The CDR3 DNA follows: TGTGCCAGCAGCACCCAGGTGAAGCCTGAGCAGTTCTTC.

The chain carries TRBV27 and TRBJ1-1, with D possibly TRBD1 on 5 matching bases. Germline lookup yields CDR1 MNHEY and CDR2 SMNVEV (reference sequence). V lost 6 bases to trimming and J lost 3 bases, with 11 bases between them. The CDR3 consists of 13 residues. The CDR3 coding sequence is TGTGCCAGCAGAGAGGACACCGACACTGAAGCTTTCTTT. This translates into CASREDTDTEAFF.

The rearrangement joins TRBV6-5 to TRBJ2-1; D gene uncertain. This CDR3 is 15 amino acids long. The germline V and J ends were trimmed by 2 bases and 0 bases, with 8 bases remaining between them. Germline CDR1 MNHEY, CDR2 SVGAGI. DNA for the CDR3: TGTGCCAGCAGTTACCGAACAAGCTCCTACAATGAGCAGTTCTTC. It yields the protein CASSYRTSSYNEQFF.

V usage is TRBV9 and J usage is TRBJ2-5, with 7 bases matching TRBD2. This CDR3 has 16 amino acids. V gave up 3 bases and J gave up 0 bases; unmatched junction bases: 8. CDR1 SGDLS and CDR2 YYNGEE come from the germline V gene. The CDR3 is CASSALGAGYQETQYF. The CDR3 DNA reads as TGTGCCAGCAGCGCGCTAGGAGCGGGGTACCAAGAGACCCAGTACTTC.

The J gene is TRBJ2-7, the V gene TRBV28, with D possibly TRBD1 on 6 matching bases. The V gene's germline CDR1 is MDHEN and CDR2 SYDVKM. CDR3 size: 12 residues. Between the trimmed V and J ends, which lost 11 bases and 0 bases, there was a span of 11 bases. CDR3 sequence reads: CAGGPHSYEQYF. CDR3 DNA sequence: TGTGCCGGGGGCCCCCACTCCTACGAGCAGTACTTC. The whole variable domain, remainder taken from reference TRBV28 and TRBJ2-7, is DVKVTQSSRYLVKRTGEKVFLECVQDMDHENMFWYRQDPGLGLRLIYFSYDVKMKEKGDIPEGYSVSREKKERFSLILESASTNQTSMYLCAGGPHSYEQYFGPGTRLTVT.

The V call is TRBV2, the J call TRBJ1-1; 7 bases line up with TRBD1. The germline V gene has CDR1 SNHLY and CDR2 FYNNEI. V dropped 6 bases and J dropped 6; count of bases not matched to a gene: 7. The CDR3 is made up of 13 amino acids. The CDR3 sequence: CASSGTGVAEAFF. The CDR3, as DNA: TGTGCCAGCAGCGGAACAGGGGTTGCTGAAGCTTTCTTT.

This chain joins TRBV7-8 and TRBJ2-5, with 9 bases matching TRBD2. Germline assignment: CDR1 SGHVS and CDR2 FQNEAQ. V was clipped by 5 bases and J by 4 bases; unmatched bases: 11. This CDR3 region has 16 residues. The CDR3 nucleotides read TGTGCCAGCAGCCCGCATGTGCGGGGGGGCCGAGAGACCCAGTACTTC. Its translation: CASSPHVRGGRETQYF.

The rearrangement joins TRBV9 to TRBJ2-7, with TRBD1 as a possible D gene (6 bases). The CDR3 covers 14 residues. The V end lost 0 bases, the J end lost 6 bases, and 13 bases lay between the germline ends. CDR1 and CDR2 (germline): SGDLS, YYNGEE. The CDR3 DNA is TGTGCCAGCAGCGTAGCTGCCGGGACACTCGAGCAGTACTTC. Encoded protein: CASSVAAGTLEQYF.

The CDR3 DNA follows: TGTGCCAGCAGCTTGAGTGGACTGATGTTCTTC. Its translation is CASSLSGLMFF. This chain links TRBV7-8 with TRBJ2-1, with D perhaps matching TRBD2 (5 bases). Germline V gene data show CDR1 as SGHVS and CDR2 as FQNEAQ. Trimming shortened V by 3 bases and J by 15 bases, and 12 bases separated the two germline ends. CDR3 length equals 11 residues.